This paragraph reports one T cell receptor (beta chain). This CDR3 has 15 amino acids. The junction had 14 bases not matched to a gene; V was cut back by 3 bases and J by 7 bases. Germline V gives CDR1 DFQATT, CDR2 SNEGSKA (reference sequence). This entry comes from a study of blood T cell repertoires in COVID-19. Study-wide background: Donors in the United States, Italy and Spain gave samples during acute or convalescent COVID-19. The cDNA or gDNA used as material had been derived from T cells, B-cell-depleted T cells, or PBMCs.

Per the original methods: It was from reference gene primer amplification that nucleated cell counts were estimated. The table came from immunoSEQ multiplex PCR; TCRdb's copy has only in-frame clones and leaves some out. The V and J calls and clone size are taken from that table; D and trimming were inferred from the DNA. The sample includes a few hundred thousand clones, roughly 80% seen only once; the top ten take less than 3.5%. Sequencing was performed on peripheral blood. The gene calls are TRBV20-1 and TRBJ1-2; TRBD1 aligns across 7 bases. The TCR comes from a woman between 18 and 30 years old with acute or convalescent COVID-19. CDR3 DNA sequence: TGCAGTGCTAGTAGCCACCCAACAGGGGCGGGTGGCTACACCTTC. Translation gives CSASSHPTGAGGYTF.